One TCR beta chain is described in this entry. Its antigen is as yet unknown. Time point denoted: newly diagnosed GD, antithyroid drugs for less than 3 months. Extracted RNA from PBMCs served as the source of the TCR library. This sample was taken from a study of regulatory T cells in long-lasting Graves disease. Findings of the study overall: Owing to a sample size that was small, accuracy may have been reduced. Among samples with persistent disease, TRBV28, TRBJ1-2 and TRBJ2-5 were favored.

Arm-PCR of CDR3 regions and iRepertoire HTBI primers were used to build TCR beta libraries. TCRdb re-derived calls from the multiplex PCR reads in MiXCR, one entry per CDR3 protein. This sample has about 220,000 distinct CDR3 sequences, with about 19% found just once. J lost 5 bases, V lost 7 bases, and 10 bases had no gene match. In germline, CDR1 is SNHLY, CDR2 FYNNEI. The CDR3 length is 14 residues. The same data also went into a second study, on T cells in Graves' hyperthyroidism and ophthalmopathy.

This sequence was found in a woman younger than 45 with Graves disease. The specimen comprised peripheral blood mononuclear cells (PBMCs), sampled at new diagnosis, from a patient treated with antithyroid drugs. The gene calls are TRBV2 and TRBJ2-5; 7 bases agree with TRBD2. The CDR3 bases are TGTGCCAGCACTACGGGACTACCAGTGGAGACCCAGTACTTC. This gives the protein CASTTGLPVETQYF.